These 25 T cell receptor beta chains were sequenced from one sample in a study of CD8 T cells in Susac syndrome. RNA, at about 0.45 to 1 ug, was reverse transcribed with random hexamers. One entry per CDR3 protein, called by TCRdb with MiXCR from the immunoSEQ multiplex PCR reads. The top ten clones hold over 0.35% of a sample with nearly 110,000 distinct CDR3 sequences, less than 95% of them seen once. Sequencing input: CD8+ T cells from PBMCs. The receptors were sampled from a human donor with Susac syndrome.

There are a few counts of this clonotype. This sequence joins TRBV9 and TRBJ2-5, with TRBD1 identical over 7 bases. The V and J ends lost 3 bases and 12 bases, in that order; junction bases with no gene match: 8. The CDR3 has 12 amino acids. Germline V gives CDR1 SGDLS, CDR2 YYNGEE. CDR3 in amino acids: CASSDETGTEYF. The CDR3 DNA sequence: TGTGCCAGCAGCGACGAGACGGGGACAGAGTACTTC.

This clonotype occurred once. This rearrangement joins TRBV30 to TRBJ1-1; D is unresolved. The CDR3 runs 12 residues. Looked up from germline, CDR1 is GTSNPN and CDR2 is SVGIG (reference sequence). V lost 6 bases, J lost 1 base, and 9 bases lay in between. CDR3 loop: CACDRENTEAFF. The CDR3 DNA reads as TGTGCCTGTGACCGGGAGAACACTGAAGCTTTCTTT.

CDR3: CSPTNLAGGRGDTQYF. CDR3 in DNA: TGCAGCCCCACGAACCTGGCGGGGGGACGTGGTGATACGCAGTATTTT. The chain uses TRBV29-1 and TRBJ2-3, with TRBD2 matching 8 bases. The trim removed 8 bases at V and 6 bases at J, leaving 19 bases unmatched. CDR3 length: 16 amino acids. Germline values: CDR1 SQVTM, CDR2 ANQGSEA.

The rearrangement uses TRBV7-8 and TRBJ1-6; 10 bases fit TRBD1. This CDR3 contains 13 residues. CDR1 is SGHVS and CDR2 is FQNEAQ in the germline V gene. The V gene end was trimmed by 5 bases and the J gene end by 9 bases; junction bases not matched to a gene: 1. CDR3 amino acids: CASSRDRGSPLHF. CDR3 nucleotides: TGTGCCAGCAGCAGGGACAGGGGTTCACCCCTCCACTTT.

The V and J genes are TRBV3-1 and TRBJ1-1; D is unresolved. The V end was cut by 0 bases, the J end by 4 bases, with 9 bases between. CDR3 length: 14 residues. CDR1 and CDR2 (germline): LGHDT, YNNKEL (reference sequence). The CDR3 DNA reads TGTGCCAGCAGCCAAGAAGGCTCAGCCACTGAAGCTTTCTTT. Protein: CASSQEGSATEAFF.

In its sample, this clonotype was seen once. The rearrangement links TRBV7-8 to TRBJ2-5, with D unresolved. V was pared by 5 bases and J by 0 bases, with 10 bases between. CDR1 and CDR2 from the germline V gene are SGHVS and FQNEAQ. The CDR3 runs to 14 residues. As DNA, the CDR3 is TGTGCCAGCAGCCGTAGGCAGAACCAAGAGACCCAGTACTTC. It codes for CASSRRQNQETQYF. The complete variable domain, with remaining parts taken from reference TRBV7-8 and TRBJ2-5, reads GAGVSQSPRYKVAKRGQDVALRCDPISGHVSLFWYQQALGQGPEFLTYFQNEAQLDKSGLPSDRFFAERPEGSVSTLKIQRTQQEDSAVYLCASSRRQNQETQYFGPGTRLLVL.

This clonotype was seen just once. The chain links TRBV27 to TRBJ2-2; tentatively, D is TRBD1 (6 bases). Trimming cost V 5 bases and J 7 bases, with 11 bases left between them. This CDR3 contains 13 residues. Germline V CDR1 and CDR2: MNHEY, SMNVEV (reference sequence). The chain's CDR3 is CASSGDRNGELFF. The DNA of the CDR3 is TGTGCCAGCAGTGGCGACAGGAACGGGGAGCTGTTTTTT.

V usage is TRBV12-3 or TRBV12-4 and J usage is TRBJ1-1; unclear D gene. The V end was cut by 5 bases, the J end by 1 base, with 14 bases between. The CDR3 has 15 residues. Here the CDR3 DNA reads TGTGCCAGCAGTCCCCCGGGTGGCCCGAACACTGAAGCTTTCTTT. Protein product: CASSPPGGPNTEAFF.

The chain is built from TRBV29-1 and TRBJ2-3; D call uncertain. The V and J ends lost 8 bases and 4 bases respectively, with 7 bases between them. The CDR3 totals 10 residues. Per the germline V gene, CDR1 is SQVTM and CDR2 is ANQGSEA. CDR3 sequence reads: CSTRADTQYF. Written as DNA, the CDR3 is TGCAGCACCCGCGCAGATACGCAGTATTTT.

The chain carries TRBV6-6 and TRBJ2-7; D might be TRBD2 (5 bases). Germline CDR1 is MNHNY and CDR2 is SVGAGI (reference sequence). V gave up 8 bases and J gave up 5 bases, with 16 bases separating them. The CDR3 runs to 13 residues. CDR3 region: CASRAYLAHEQYF. The CDR3 coding sequence is TGTGCCAGCCGTGCATACCTAGCCCACGAGCAGTACTTC.

The chain joins TRBV6-4 to TRBJ2-7, with D tentatively TRBD2 (6 bases). The V end lost 4 bases, the J end lost 2 bases, and 18 bases lay between the germline ends. The CDR3 totals 16 residues. CDR1 and CDR2 (germline): MRHNA, SNTAGT. CDR3 protein: CASSAVEAGGAYEQYF. The CDR3 DNA is TGTGCCAGCAGTGCCGTTGAGGCCGGGGGTGCCTACGAGCAGTACTTC.

This clonotype was observed a single time. The V gene is TRBV25-1, the J gene TRBJ2-5; D may be TRBD2 (5 bases). Per germline, CDR1 MGHDK and CDR2 SYGVNS. The V end lost 3 bases, the J end lost 5 bases, and 13 bases lay between the germline ends. CDR3 size: 14 residues. The CDR3 here is CASSDHTSTETQYF. CDR3 in DNA: TGTGCCAGCAGTGATCACACTAGTACGGAGACCCAGTACTTC.

This chain joins TRBV6-2 or TRBV6-3 and TRBJ1-2; D call uncertain. Germline CDR1 is MNHEY and CDR2 is SVGEGT. Trimming removed 0 bases at V and 5 bases at J, with 16 bases between. The CDR3 totals 16 residues. The CDR3 sequence is CASSYSSIGDGYGYTF. For the CDR3, the DNA is TGTGCCAGCAGTTACTCGAGTATTGGGGATGGGTATGGCTACACCTTC.

V usage is TRBV7-9 and J usage is TRBJ2-7, with 8 bases fitting TRBD1. The germline V gene encodes CDR1 SEHNR and CDR2 FQNEAQ (reference sequence). Trimming removed 5 bases from V and 3 bases from J; junction bases left unmatched: 6. There are 14 residues in the CDR3. The CDR3: CASSTRQGIYEQYF. In nucleotides, the CDR3 is TGTGCCAGCAGCACGAGACAGGGGATCTACGAGCAGTACTTC.

V gene TRBV7-3 combines with J gene TRBJ1-2; 7 nucleotides align to TRBD1. Germline CDR1 SGHTA, CDR2 FQGTGA. This CDR3 comprises 13 residues. V shed 5 bases and J 8 bases; nucleotides not matched to a gene: 8. The CDR3 DNA sequence: TGTGCCAGCAGCCCCGACAGGGCCGGAGGCTACACCTTC. Protein sequence: CASSPDRAGGYTF.

V and J are TRBV11-1 and TRBJ2-7; 7 bases are a match to TRBD1. From germline, CDR1 is SGHAT and CDR2 FQDESV (reference sequence). The CDR3 is 12 amino acids. J was trimmed by 5 bases and V by 6 bases; bases with no gene match: 4. CDR3 DNA: TGTGCCAGCAGACCCGACAGGGACGAGCAGTACTTC. Amino acid sequence: CASRPDRDEQYF.

This sequence joins TRBV19 and TRBJ1-5; D gene uncertain. The CDR3 contains 13 residues. Trimming took off 6 bases at V and 4 bases at J, with 10 bases between the two ends. Germline values: CDR1 LNHDA, CDR2 SQIVND (reference sequence). CDR3 DNA: TGTGCCAGTAGCTCACAAAGTAATCAGCCCCAGCATTTT. It encodes CASSSQSNQPQHF. Full variable domain (missing parts from reference TRBV19 and TRBJ1-5): DGGITQSPKYLFRKEGQNVTLSCEQNLNHDAMYWYRQDPGQGLRLIYYSQIVNDFQKGDIAEGYSVSREKKESFPLTVTSAQKNPTAFYLCASSSQSNQPQHFGDGTRLSIL.

The rearrangement joins TRBV29-1 to TRBJ2-7, with TRBD1 identical over 8 bases. V lost 6 bases, J lost 3 bases, and 13 bases stayed unmatched. This CDR3 has 15 residues. Germline V gene sequence: CDR1 SQVTM, CDR2 ANQGSEA. CDR3 residues: CSVEGTGQEIYEQYF. The CDR3 DNA reads TGCAGCGTGGAGGGAACGGGACAGGAGATCTACGAGCAGTACTTC.

This chain links TRBV4-1 with TRBJ2-3, with 8 bases identical to TRBD2. The CDR3 totals 15 residues. In germline, CDR1 is MGHRA, CDR2 YSYEKL. The trim removed 4 bases at V and 5 bases at J, leaving 8 bases unmatched. The CDR3 DNA follows: TGCGCCAGCAGCCGGAAAGACCGGGAGGGAGATACGCAGTATTTT. This encodes CASSRKDREGDTQYF.

CDR3 region: CSVEDWGGQGRDYEQYF. The CDR3 coding sequence is TGCAGCGTTGAAGATTGGGGGGGACAGGGGAGGGACTACGAGCAGTACTTC. The gene calls are TRBV29-1 and TRBJ2-7; 10 bases are shared with TRBD1. The junction had 11 bases not matched to a gene; V was cut back by 0 bases and J by 3 bases. The CDR3 sequence is 17 residues long. Germline V lookup: CDR1 SQVTM, CDR2 ANQGSEA.

This sequence joins TRBV4-1 and TRBJ1-1; possibly TRBD1 for D (5 bases). This CDR3 comprises 15 residues. The V and J ends lost 0 bases and 1 base respectively, with 9 bases between them. Germline V gene lookup returns CDR1 MGHRA and CDR2 YSYEKL. CDR3 residues: CASSQERGGNTEAFF. As DNA, the CDR3 is TGCGCCAGCAGCCAAGAGCGGGGGGGGAACACTGAAGCTTTCTTT.

In this sample, this clonotype turned up once. This rearrangement joins TRBV28 to TRBJ1-2; the D is unclear. From germline, CDR1 is MDHEN and CDR2 SYDVKM. The CDR3 runs to 13 residues. The ends were cut back, 4 bases at V and 2 bases at J, with 8 bases in the middle. CDR3 bases: TGTGCCAGCAGTTGGGCCTCGAACTATGGCTACACCTTC. Translating it yields CASSWASNYGYTF.

In DNA form, the CDR3 reads TGTGCCAGCAGTGAAGCCAGGGCGAGAACGCCCCAGCATTTT. Amino acid sequence: CASSEARARTPQHF. The chain employs TRBV25-1 and TRBJ1-5, with D possibly TRBD1 on 5 matching bases. Germline assignment: CDR1 MGHDK and CDR2 SYGVNS. V shed 2 bases and J shed 9 bases, with 14 bases lying between them. This CDR3 contains 14 residues. Full variable domain (missing parts from reference TRBV25-1 and TRBJ1-5): EADIYQTPRYLVIGTGKKITLECSQTMGHDKMYWYQQDPGMELHLIHYSYGVNSTEKGDLSSESTVSRIRTEHFPLTLESARPSHTSQYLCASSEARARTPQHFGDGTRLSIL.

This sequence joins TRBV27 and TRBJ1-5; D remains ambiguous. The V gene lost 5 bases and the J gene lost 6 bases, with 14 bases spanning the gap. The CDR3 spans 14 residues. Looked up from germline, CDR1 is MNHEY and CDR2 is SMNVEV (reference sequence). CDR3 sequence (DNA): TGTGCCAGCAGTGGCCTGGGTAGCGCTCAGCCCCAGCATTTT. Protein product: CASSGLGSAQPQHF.

The chain carries TRBV9 and TRBJ2-5; TRBD2 matches at 9 bases. V dropped 1 base and J dropped 3; count of bases not matched to a gene: 1. The germline V gene has CDR1 SGDLS and CDR2 YYNGEE. The CDR3 runs to 14 residues. The chain's CDR3 is CASSVSGGKETQYF. CDR3 bases: TGTGCCAGCAGCGTAAGCGGGGGGAAAGAGACCCAGTACTTC. Based on the CDR3 plus reference TRBV9 and TRBJ2-5, the full variable domain is DSGVTQTPKHLITATGQRVTLRCSPRSGDLSVYWYQQSLDQGLQFLIQYYNGEERAKGNILERFSAQQFPDLHSELNLSSLELGDSALYFCASSVSGGKETQYFGPGTRLLVL.